The 21 T cell receptor beta chains below come from one sample, sequenced in a study of cytomegalovirus exposure and HLA in healthy donors (dated by TCRdb to 2017 to 2019). Receptor amplification or capture employed the immunoSEQ multiplex PCR assay. A mixture of 60 forward primers for TCR Vbeta segments and 13 reverse primers for TCR Jbeta segments was used in the multiplex PCR. In its TCRdb copy, this immuneACCESS table keeps in-frame sequences only and misses some clones. Where compared with another copy, unresolved V genes explain less than half of these, and the others have no known cause. This sample is represented by about 190,000 clones; 79% of them were singletons. Approximately 1.5% of the sample belongs to the ten largest clones. Sequenced: PBMCs. The receptor set was obtained from a woman aged 18-29 years in good health and CMV-seronegative.

The gene calls are TRBV19 and TRBJ1-1; 7 positions match TRBD1. V dropped 6 bases and J dropped 11; count of bases not matched to a gene: 6. The length of the CDR3 is 11 residues. CDR1 and CDR2 from the germline V gene are LNHDA and SQIVND (reference sequence). CDR3 region: CASSDRALAFF. The CDR3 DNA is TGTGCCAGTAGCGACAGGGCTTTGGCTTTCTTT.

J is TRBJ1-1 and V is TRBV5-4; TRBD1 matches 7 bases. Germline V gives CDR1 SGHNT, CDR2 YYREEE (reference sequence). V shed 4 bases, J shed 6 bases, and the junction held 12 bases outside the gene matches. The CDR3 covers 15 residues. The CDR3 region is CASSRQGEPGAEAFF. As DNA, the CDR3 is TGTGCCAGCAGCAGACAGGGCGAGCCGGGGGCTGAAGCTTTCTTT.

J is TRBJ2-3 and V is TRBV19; TRBD2 matches at 8 bases. The length of the CDR3 is 14 residues. Germline trimming cut 7 bases from V and 1 base from J; bases unmatched to any gene: 4. Germline assignment: CDR1 LNHDA and CDR2 SQIVND (reference sequence). CDR3 protein: CASTLTSGTDTQYF. The CDR3 nucleotides read TGTGCCAGTACCTTGACTAGCGGCACAGATACGCAGTATTTT.

J is TRBJ2-2 and V is TRBV14, with TRBD2 matching over 9 bases. J gave up 6 bases and V 2 bases, and 7 bases lay outside the gene matches. The CDR3 is 16 residues long. The germline gives CDR1 SGHDN, CDR2 FVKESK. This CDR3 reads CASSQSLAGVPGELFF. The CDR3 DNA reads TGTGCCAGCAGCCAATCGTTAGCGGGAGTTCCCGGGGAGCTGTTTTTT.

This chain links TRBV5-1 with TRBJ2-2; weak D call: TRBD1 (6 bases). The CDR3 covers 14 residues. Trimming removed 7 bases at V and 6 bases at J, with 16 bases between. The germline V gene encodes CDR1 SGHRS and CDR2 YFSETQ. The CDR3 region is CASRLTGLAGELFF. In nucleotides, the CDR3 is TGCGCCAGCCGCCTCACAGGGTTAGCCGGGGAGCTGTTTTTT.

This clone was recorded once. This chain connects TRBV4-2 to TRBJ1-3; D not resolved. This CDR3 spans 12 amino acids. Germline-derived CDR1 and CDR2 are LGHNA and YNFKEQ. The V end was cut by 8 bases, the J end by 0 bases, with 5 bases between. CDR3 protein: CASGNSGNTIYF. The CDR3 DNA reads TGTGCCAGCGGCAACTCTGGAAACACCATATATTTT.

The rearrangement joins TRBV9 to TRBJ1-2, with D tentatively TRBD1 (6 bases). V was trimmed by 4 bases and J by 1 base, leaving 11 bases between them. Germline V gene lookup returns CDR1 SGDLS and CDR2 YYNGEE. This CDR3 has 14 amino acids. CDR3: CASSPGHRNYGYTF. As DNA, the CDR3 is TGTGCCAGCAGCCCGGGACATCGTAACTATGGCTACACCTTC.

The chain has TRBV25-1 and TRBJ2-5; the match to TRBD2 covers 7 bases. Germline CDR1 is MGHDK and CDR2 is SYGVNS. After removal of 1 base from V and 0 bases from J, the junction contained 5 bases not matched to a gene. The CDR3 consists of 16 residues. This CDR3 is CASSELRGKYQETQYF. As DNA, the CDR3 is TGTGCCAGCAGTGAATTGCGGGGGAAGTACCAAGAGACCCAGTACTTC.

This clone was recorded once. The chain joins TRBV6-5 to TRBJ2-1; D is possibly TRBD2 (6 bases). Germline V gene lookup returns CDR1 MNHEY and CDR2 SVGAGI. The CDR3 sequence is 15 residues long. V lost 6 bases and J lost 0, with 12 bases in between. In nucleotides, the CDR3 is TGTGCCAGCAGCACCGGAGGGTACTCCTACAATGAGCAGTTCTTC. This sequence encodes CASSTGGYSYNEQFF.

The J gene is TRBJ1-5, the V gene TRBV7-3, with TRBD1 matching over 7 bases. This CDR3 has 14 amino acids. Germline CDR1 and CDR2: SGHTA and FQGTGA. V lost 5 bases, J lost 2 bases, and 3 bases stayed unmatched. In DNA, the CDR3 is TGTGCCAGCAGCCCCACAGGGGGCAATCAGCCCCAGCATTTT. It codes for CASSPTGGNQPQHF.

The chain has TRBV5-1 and TRBJ1-2; D remains unclear. The CDR3 runs to 15 residues. The ends were cut back, 3 bases at V and 3 bases at J, with 15 bases in the middle. The germline V gene has CDR1 SGHRS and CDR2 YFSETQ. CDR3 amino acids: CASSSKDAGHYGYTF. The DNA for the CDR3 is TGCGCCAGCAGCTCCAAGGATGCAGGCCACTATGGCTACACCTTC.

The sample holds a few counts of this clone. V gene TRBV30 combines with J gene TRBJ1-1, with D perhaps TRBD1 (6 bases). The CDR3 length is 16 residues. The V and J ends lost 2 bases and 0 bases respectively, with 16 bases between them. Germline-derived CDR1 and CDR2 are GTSNPN and SVGIG (reference sequence). CDR3 DNA: TGTGCCTGGAGTCACGGGGGGGGCGTTATGAACACTGAAGCTTTCTTT. Residues: CAWSHGGGVMNTEAFF.

This clone was recorded once. The chain is built from TRBV6-4 and TRBJ2-3, with TRBD2 matching 8 bases. CDR1 and CDR2 from the germline V gene are MRHNA and SNTAGT. Trimming at V came to 5 bases and at J to 0 bases, leaving 1 base not matched to a gene. The CDR3 length is 14 residues. The CDR3 loop is CASSLAGSTDTQYF. In DNA, the CDR3 is TGTGCCAGCAGTTTAGCGGGGAGCACAGATACGCAGTATTTT.

V and J are TRBV25-1 and TRBJ1-1, with 7 bases matching TRBD1. The CDR3 runs 16 residues. Germline-derived CDR1 and CDR2 are MGHDK and SYGVNS. The ends lost 2 bases at V and 0 bases at J; junction bases unmatched: 6. CDR3 residues: CASSEPGQLMNTEAFF. DNA of the CDR3: TGTGCCAGCAGTGAACCGGGACAGTTAATGAACACTGAAGCTTTCTTT.

V usage is TRBV4-2 and J usage is TRBJ1-1, with a tentative D call TRBD1 (5 bases). Germline CDR1 is LGHNA and CDR2 is YNFKEQ. This CDR3 spans 14 amino acids. Trimming left V 0 bases short and J 5 bases short, with 10 bases between. CDR3 loop: CASSQDRAGTEAFF. In DNA form, the CDR3 reads TGTGCCAGCAGCCAAGACAGGGCTGGTACTGAAGCTTTCTTT.

V is TRBV29-1 and J is TRBJ1-1; 7 bases match TRBD1. The CDR3 has 13 residues. The germline CDR1 and CDR2 sequences are SQVTM and ANQGSEA. Germline trimming cut 3 bases from V and 2 bases from J; bases unmatched to any gene: 3. CDR3 coding DNA: TGCAGCGTTGAGGGACAGTTAAACACTGAAGCTTTCTTT. It translates to CSVEGQLNTEAFF.

V is TRBV11-2 and J is TRBJ2-3, with D possibly TRBD2 on 5 matching bases. In germline, CDR1 is SGHAT, CDR2 FQNNGV. The length of the CDR3 is 15 residues. Deletions cut 4 bases from V and 6 bases from J, with 17 bases between. In DNA, the CDR3 is TGTGCCAGCAGCTCCGCGGGCTACCACATGGATACGCAGTATTTT. Protein: CASSSAGYHMDTQYF. Variable domain in full (rest from reference TRBV11-2 and TRBJ2-3): EAGVAQSPRYKIIEKRQSVAFWCNPISGHATLYWYQQILGQGPKLLIQFQNNGVVDDSQLPKDRFSAERLKGVDSTLKIQPAKLEDSAVYLCASSSAGYHMDTQYFGPGTRLTVL.

This chain links TRBV30 with TRBJ2-7; 11 nucleotides align to TRBD1. Germline V gene data show CDR1 as GTSNPN and CDR2 as SVGIG (reference sequence). CDR3 length: 15 residues. The junction had 10 bases not matched to a gene; V was cut back by 5 bases and J by 4 bases. CDR3 amino acids: CAWSPAGTGGYEQYF. CDR3 in DNA: TGTGCCTGGTCCCCAGCTGGGACAGGGGGTTACGAGCAGTACTTC.

The rearrangement uses TRBV9 and TRBJ2-1; 9 bases agree with TRBD2. Germline CDR1 and CDR2: SGDLS and YYNGEE. With V trimmed by 3 bases and J by 4 bases, 5 bases remained unmatched. The CDR3 totals 15 residues. The CDR3 DNA sequence: TGTGCCAGCAGCGGGTCTAGCGGGGTTTACAATGAGCAGTTCTTC. Translated: CASSGSSGVYNEQFF.

V is TRBV2 and J is TRBJ2-2; 9 bases are a match to TRBD2. The CDR3 contains 16 residues. The V and J ends lost 6 bases and 5 bases, in that order; junction bases with no gene match: 10. CDR1 and CDR2 (germline): SNHLY, FYNNEI. CDR3 in amino acids: CASRVQRGVRTGELFF. The CDR3 DNA sequence: TGTGCCAGCAGGGTCCAGCGGGGGGTTCGGACCGGGGAGCTGTTTTTT.

CDR3 coding DNA: TGTGCCAGCAGTTACTCTGGCGGGAGGCACTACAATGAGCAGTTCTTC. This gives the protein CASSYSGGRHYNEQFF. This rearrangement joins TRBV6-5 to TRBJ2-1; 8 bases are shared with TRBD2. This CDR3 region has 16 residues. The J segment lost 3 bases and the V segment lost 0 bases, leaving 4 bases of the junction unmatched. CDR1 MNHEY and CDR2 SVGAGI come from the germline V gene.